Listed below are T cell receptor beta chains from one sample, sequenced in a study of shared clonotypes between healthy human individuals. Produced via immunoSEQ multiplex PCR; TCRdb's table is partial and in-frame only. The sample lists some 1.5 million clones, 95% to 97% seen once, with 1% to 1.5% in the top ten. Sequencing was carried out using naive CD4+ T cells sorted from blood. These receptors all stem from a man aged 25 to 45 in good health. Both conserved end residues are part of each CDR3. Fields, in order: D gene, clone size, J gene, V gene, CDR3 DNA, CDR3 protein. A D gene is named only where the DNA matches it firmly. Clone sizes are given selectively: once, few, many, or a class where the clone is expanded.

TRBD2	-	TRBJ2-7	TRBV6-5	TGTGCCAGCAAGTATAGCGGGAGTGTCTACGAGCAGTACTTC	CASKYSGSVYEQYF
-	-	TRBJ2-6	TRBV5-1	TGCGCCAGCAGCTCGCATCGGTCGGGGGCCAACGTCCTGACTTTC	CASSSHRSGANVLTF
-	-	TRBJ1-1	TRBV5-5	TGTGCCAGCAGCTTGGTCGGGGGTCTAAATACTGAAGCTTTCTTT	CASSLVGGLNTEAFF
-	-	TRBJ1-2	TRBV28	TGTGCCAGCAGTTTACTTAGAGTATATGGCTACACCTTC	CASSLLRVYGYTF
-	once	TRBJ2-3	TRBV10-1	TGCGCCAGCAGTGGAACTAGTCTGACAGATACGCAGTATTTT	CASSGTSLTDTQYF
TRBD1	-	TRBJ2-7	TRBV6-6	TGTGCCAGCAGTTTCGACAGGGAGAGCTCCTACGAGCAGTACTTC	CASSFDRESSYEQYF
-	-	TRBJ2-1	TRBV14	TGTGCCAGCAGCCAAGTTGCAGGGAGCTCCTACAATGAGCAGTTCTTC	CASSQVAGSSYNEQFF
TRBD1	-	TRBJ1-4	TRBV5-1	TGCGCCAGCAGAAAACAGGGGAGAAATGAAAAACTGTTTTTT	CASRKQGRNEKLFF
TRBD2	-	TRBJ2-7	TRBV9	TGTGCCAGCAGCCCGGGACTAGCCTCTCGGGGTACTTGGTCCAACTACGAGCAGTACTTC	CASSPGLASRGTWSNYEQYF
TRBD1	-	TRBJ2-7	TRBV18	TGTGCCAGCTCACCTCGGACAGGGGGTTACGAGCAGTACTTC	CASSPRTGGYEQYF
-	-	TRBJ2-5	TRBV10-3	TGTGCCATCAGTGAGTCGGGCGAGGAGACCCAGTACTTC	CAISESGEETQYF
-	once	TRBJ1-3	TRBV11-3	TGTGCCAGCAGCCCACGGCTGGGTCGCGGTCCGGGAAACACCATATATTTT	CASSPRLGRGPGNTIYF
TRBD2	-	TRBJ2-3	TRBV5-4	TGTGCCAGCAGCTTGGGTTCGGGGGGAGGCACAGATACGCAGTATTTT	CASSLGSGGGTDTQYF
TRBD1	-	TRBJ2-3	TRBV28	TGTGCTAACTCCCCGGGACAGGGGGTCACAGATACGCAGTATTTT	CANSPGQGVTDTQYF
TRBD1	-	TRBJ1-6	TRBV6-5	TGTGCCAGCAGTGGAACAGGGGTGATTTTTTCACCCCTCCACTTT	CASSGTGVIFSPLHF
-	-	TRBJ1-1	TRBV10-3	TGTGCCATCAGTGAGCAGGGAAGTGAAGCTTTCTTT	CAISEQGSEAFF
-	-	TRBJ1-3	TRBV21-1	TGTGCCAGCAGCAAACGGGACAGGGCTGGAAACACCATATATTTT	CASSKRDRAGNTIYF